These 18 T cell receptor beta chains originate from one sample sequenced in a study of CD4 T cells in relation to SARS-CoV-2 and coronaviruses. The unexposed donors gave CD4+ T cells in about 2011-2019, prior to COVID-19. Clones were read by immunoSEQ multiplex PCR, and TCRdb kept only the in-frame ones, dropping some. Of about 59,000 clones detected, roughly 85% appear once; the ten largest clones hold about 1.3%. Sequenced input: memory CD4+ T cells from PBMCs. The receptors were gathered from a human donor in good health.

This clone was seen more than once but under ten times. The junction departs from germline at one end; a sequencing error may be responsible. The V gene is TRBV6-5, the J gene TRBJ2-2, with D possibly matching TRBD1 (6 bases). CDR3 length: 14 residues. Germline V CDR1 and CDR2: MNHEY, SVGAGI. CDR3 coding DNA: TGTGCAAGCAAACTAACAGGGTCCACCGGGGAGCTGTTTTTT. Its translation is CASKLTGSTGELFF.

The V and J genes are TRBV7-6 and TRBJ2-2, with 7 nucleotides matching TRBD1. Looked up from germline, CDR1 is SGHVS and CDR2 is FNYEAQ. With 2 bases clipped from V and 1 base from J, the junction kept 7 bases outside the gene matches. The CDR3 runs to 17 residues. The CDR3 region is CASSLQPGQLNTGELFF. The CDR3 DNA reads as TGTGCCAGCAGCTTACAACCGGGACAGTTGAACACCGGGGAGCTGTTTTTT.

This chain connects TRBV10-1 to TRBJ2-1, with 7 bases aligning to TRBD1. The ends lost 6 bases at V and 4 bases at J; junction bases unmatched: 9. The length of the CDR3 is 15 residues. Germline V lookup: CDR1 WNHNN, CDR2 SYGVQD (reference sequence). The DNA of the CDR3 is TGCGCCAGCAGCCTAGGGACAGCTGGTTACAATGAGCAGTTCTTC. Protein product: CASSLGTAGYNEQFF.

This chain uses TRBV10-3 with TRBJ2-5, with TRBD2 identical over 7 bases. The CDR3 is 13 residues long. Trimming removed 6 bases from V and 4 bases from J; junction bases left unmatched: 5. Germline V CDR1 and CDR2: ENHRY, SYGVKD. The CDR3: CAISRLARETQYF. The DNA for the CDR3 is TGTGCCATCAGCAGACTAGCCCGAGAGACCCAGTACTTC.

V usage is TRBV16 and J usage is TRBJ1-6; D unclear. Per germline, CDR1 KGHSY and CDR2 FQNENV. The V gene lost 0 bases and the J gene lost 0 bases, with 6 bases spanning the gap. The CDR3 consists of 16 residues. CDR3 sequence: CASSQSPSSYNSPLHF. For the CDR3, the DNA is TGTGCCAGCAGCCAATCTCCGAGCTCCTATAATTCACCCCTCCACTTT.

The chain uses TRBV7-6 and TRBJ2-5; TRBD1 matches at 8 bases. This CDR3 is built from 15 residues. The V gene end was trimmed by 5 bases and the J gene end by 4 bases; junction bases not matched to a gene: 9. Germline V gene data show CDR1 as SGHVS and CDR2 as FNYEAQ. The CDR3 DNA follows: TGTGCCAGCAGCCAAGACCCGGACAGGGTAGAGACCCAGTACTTC. This sequence encodes CASSQDPDRVETQYF.

CDR3 nucleotides: TGTGCCAGCAGTTACCAGGCAGGGGAATACGAGCAGTACTTC. Residues: CASSYQAGEYEQYF. The genes are TRBV6-6 and TRBJ2-7; perhaps TRBD1 as D (6 bases). The CDR3 loop spans 14 amino acids. Trimming left V 2 bases short and J 4 bases short, with 12 bases between. The germline gives CDR1 MNHNY, CDR2 SVGAGI (reference sequence).

The V call is TRBV6-5, the J call TRBJ2-7, with TRBD2 matching 14 bases. CDR1 is MNHEY, CDR2 SVGAGI, per germline. The J segment lost 5 bases and the V segment lost 5 bases, leaving 5 bases of the junction unmatched. The CDR3 totals 15 residues. The CDR3 DNA is TGTGCCAGCAGTCGACTAGCGGGAGGGTCTCACGAGCAGTACTTC. Amino acid sequence: CASSRLAGGSHEQYF.

V is TRBV4-2 and J is TRBJ1-2; D ambiguous. Germline V lookup: CDR1 LGHNA, CDR2 YNFKEQ. The CDR3 consists of 14 residues. V dropped 4 bases and J dropped 0 bases, with 9 bases sitting between them. CDR3 DNA: TGTGCCAGCAGCCCCGGAGGTGCTAACTATGGCTACACCTTC. Its translation: CASSPGGANYGYTF.

V and J are TRBV11-2 and TRBJ2-2; perhaps TRBD2 as D (5 bases). The CDR3 has 15 residues. Trimming cost V 1 base and J 2 bases, with 8 bases left between them. Germline CDR1 and CDR2: SGHAT and FQNNGV. The CDR3 region is CASSLVGINTGELFF. CDR3 sequence (DNA): TGTGCCAGCAGCTTAGTCGGGATAAACACCGGGGAGCTGTTTTTT.

The chain uses TRBV5-1 and TRBJ1-1; no definite D call. V shed 0 bases and J shed 0 bases, with 12 bases lying between them. Germline CDR1 and CDR2: SGHRS and YFSETQ. The CDR3 consists of 16 residues. The CDR3 loop is CASSLEDTALNTEAFF. CDR3 sequence (DNA): TGCGCCAGCAGCTTGGAAGACACGGCCCTGAACACTGAAGCTTTCTTT.

This clone was recorded a few times. The chain employs TRBV28 and TRBJ1-6, with D perhaps matching TRBD1 (5 bases). The length of the CDR3 is 15 residues. Trimming took off 2 bases at V and 6 bases at J, with 11 bases between the two ends. Germline V gives CDR1 MDHEN, CDR2 SYDVKM. This CDR3 is CASSLRRQGNSPLHF. The CDR3 bases are TGTGCCAGCAGTTTACGACGGCAGGGTAATTCACCCCTCCACTTT. Variable domain in full (rest from reference TRBV28 and TRBJ1-6): DVKVTQSSRYLVKRTGEKVFLECVQDMDHENMFWYRQDPGLGLRLIYFSYDVKMKEKGDIPEGYSVSREKKERFSLILESASTNQTSMYLCASSLRRQGNSPLHFGNGTRLTVT.

This clone was seen only a few times. The rearrangement uses TRBV10-2 and TRBJ1-2, with D perhaps matching TRBD1 (6 bases). The V end lost 8 bases, the J end lost 4 bases, and 14 bases lay between the germline ends. In germline, CDR1 is WSHSY, CDR2 SAAADI. The CDR3 totals 13 residues. The CDR3 DNA reads TGCGCCAGCTGGGGGGGCTTGGGCTATGGCTACACCTTC. It yields the protein CASWGGLGYGYTF.

The genes are TRBV6-5 and TRBJ1-1; 7 bases align to TRBD1. This CDR3 is built from 14 residues. The J segment lost 0 bases and the V segment lost 5 bases, leaving 3 bases of the junction unmatched. The germline V gene has CDR1 MNHEY and CDR2 SVGAGI. This CDR3 is CASSRGTVNTEAFF. CDR3 DNA sequence: TGTGCCAGCAGTAGAGGGACAGTGAACACTGAAGCTTTCTTT.

This sequence joins TRBV24-1 and TRBJ1-1, with TRBD1 as a possible D gene (6 bases). CDR1 KGHDR and CDR2 SFDVKD come from the germline V gene. Trimming took off 5 bases at V and 0 bases at J, with 9 bases between the two ends. This CDR3 is built from 14 residues. CDR3 coding DNA: TGTGCCACCAGTGGGGGGGCTCTGAACACTGAAGCTTTCTTT. This codes for CATSGGALNTEAFF.

V gene TRBV24-1 combines with J gene TRBJ2-4; TRBD1 matches 11 bases. V lost 3 bases to trimming and J lost 6 bases; unmatched junction nucleotides: 3. Germline V gene sequence: CDR1 KGHDR, CDR2 SFDVKD. This CDR3 is 15 amino acids long. CDR3: CATSDPGTGGNIQYF. In DNA form, the CDR3 reads TGTGCCACCAGTGATCCCGGGACAGGGGGAAACATTCAGTACTTC.

The chain joins TRBV27 to TRBJ2-7; TRBD2 matches at 14 bases. The germline CDR1 and CDR2 sequences are MNHEY and SMNVEV (reference sequence). V gave up 7 bases and J gave up 3 bases; unmatched junction bases: 2. The CDR3 has 14 amino acids. The CDR3 bases are TGTGCCAGCATCGGGACTAGCGGGAGCTACGAGCAGTACTTC. Translated: CASIGTSGSYEQYF.

V and J are TRBV28 and TRBJ1-5; TRBD1 aligns across 7 bases. CDR1 is MDHEN, CDR2 SYDVKM, per germline. With 8 bases clipped from V and 4 bases from J, the junction kept 11 bases outside the gene matches. The CDR3 totals 15 residues. As DNA, the CDR3 is TGTGCCAGCCTAACAGGGGCGCTGGGGAATCAGCCCCAGCATTTT. This translates into CASLTGALGNQPQHF.